This T cell receptor (beta chain) was identified in a study of blood T cell repertoires in COVID-19 (dated by TCRdb to 2019 to 2021). Background for the entire study: Collaborator samples came from the United States, Italy and Spain and covered acute and convalescent phases of COVID-19. The material from the prospective study consisted of cDNA or gDNA derived from T cells, B-cell-depleted T cells, or PBMCs. Deeply sampled blood TCRbeta repertoires from subjects exposed to, actively infected with, or recovered from COVID-19 were included in the dataset. A freely available public database, intended as a resource for researchers studying the immune response to SARS-CoV-2, is where the repertoires were released. The samples were drawn from two sources: the first 160 participants of the ongoing ImmuneRACE study, and over 950 subjects contributed by 6 global collaborators. Sample metadata almost always included a de-identified subject ID, COVID-19 status, age in years and sex. Where available, HLA class I and class II types were obtained from metadata supplied by the sample provider rather than from assay-based typing. On the study overall, not on this receptor specifically: Clinical and demographic metadata were provided uncurated, with the amount varying by source and participant.

One collaborating source in Seattle enrolled patients while the patients were actively infected and followed the patients over time throughout the course of disease. Whole blood was collected in K2EDTA tubes by collaborating institutions according to the institutions' own protocols. For TCRbeta analysis, collaborator samples were shipped as frozen whole blood, as isolated PBMCs, or as DNA extracted from either sample type. Only one count was recorded for this clone. The specificity of this receptor is unknown. Qualities for individual bases were not recorded, and no much larger clone is one base off. TCRbeta CDR3 regions were amplified from genomic DNA using the immunoSEQ Assay, a bias-controlled multiplex PCR. As for the original processing: Within the assay, amplification of reference gene primers was used to estimate how many nucleated cells each sample contained. To quantify the absolute abundance of each unique TCRbeta CDR3 rearrangement, sequence reads were collapsed and filtered. For each sample, productive Simpson clonality was calculated as the square root of Simpson's diversity index over productive rearrangements. TCRdb took over this immuneACCESS table, retaining in-frame rearrangements with V and J assigned. Such tables are incomplete; in checked studies, under half of the missing clones stem from an unresolved V gene, and the remainder is unexplained. The D gene and trimming were derived from the DNA, and the V and J assignments and clone size from that table. This sample holds 450,000 or so clones; around 90% were observed only once. The ten largest make up less than 0.95% of the sample.

Between the V and J ends, shortened by 4 bases and 4 bases respectively, the junction contains 11 bases. Spanning cysteine to phenylalanine, the CDR3 consists of 13 amino acids. Only the CDR3 portion is preserved as DNA: 39 bases, with reading frame beginning at the first base. The germline V gene specifies SGHRS as CDR1 and YFSETQ as CDR2. The chain employs TRBV5-1 and TRBJ1-1, with no confident D gene call. Material for sequencing was peripheral blood. This TCR came from a man aged 18-30 years with COVID-19, enrolled during active disease. CDR3 sequence: CASSPPAGTEAFF. The DNA sequence is given as TGCGCCAGCAGCCCCCCTGCAGGCACTGAAGCTTTCTTT.